One and the same sample provided the 26 T cell receptor beta chains below, sequenced in a study of shared clonotypes between healthy human individuals. Naivety among CD8 cells was defined by CD45RO negativity and positive CCR7 selection, thereby excluding terminally differentiated effector memory CD45RA+ cells. TCRdb's table, derived via immunoSEQ multiplex PCR, lists solely in-frame clones and lacks some. The sample holds 1.5 million to 2.5 million clones; around 96% are singletons and the top ten take 1.2%. The source material was naive CD8+ T cells sorted from blood. These receptors came from a man between 18 and 29 years old in good health.

The genes are TRBV9 and TRBJ1-1; D may be TRBD1 (6 bases). Germline assignment: CDR1 SGDLS and CDR2 YYNGEE. The CDR3 sequence is 13 residues long. Trimming took 3 bases from V and 2 from J, leaving 8 bases between them. The DNA of the CDR3 is TGTGCCAGCAGCGGACAGGACAACACTGAAGCTTTCTTT. It translates to CASSGQDNTEAFF. The complete variable domain, with remaining parts taken from reference TRBV9 and TRBJ1-1, reads DSGVTQTPKHLITATGQRVTLRCSPRSGDLSVYWYQQSLDQGLQFLIQYYNGEERAKGNILERFSAQQFPDLHSELNLSSLELGDSALYFCASSGQDNTEAFFGQGTRLTVV.

In the case of this clone: Distinct nucleotide sequences in the sample also encode this CDR3. The CDR3 region is CASSLTGGNTEAFF. In DNA form, the CDR3 reads TGCGCCAGCAGCTTGACGGGGGGAAACACTGAAGCTTTCTTT. The chain couples TRBV5-1 to TRBJ1-1; weak D call: TRBD1 (5 bases). CDR1 SGHRS and CDR2 YFSETQ come from the germline V gene. V lost 1 base to trimming and J lost 2 bases, with 9 bases between them. CDR3 length: 14 residues.

This chain links TRBV27 with TRBJ2-1; 11 bases are shared with TRBD2. Germline CDR1 and CDR2: MNHEY and SMNVEV (reference sequence). The length of the CDR3 is 17 residues. With V trimmed by 0 bases and J by 6 bases, 7 bases remained unmatched. The CDR3 protein is CASSLSPASGRFNEQFF. CDR3 nucleotide sequence: TGTGCCAGCAGTTTATCGCCGGCTAGCGGGAGGTTCAATGAGCAGTTCTTC.

The V and J genes are TRBV14 and TRBJ2-3, with 9 positions matching TRBD2. This CDR3 has 17 residues. J gave up 2 bases and V 3 bases, and 9 bases lay outside the gene matches. The germline CDR1 and CDR2 sequences are SGHDN and FVKESK. CDR3 DNA: TGTGCCAGCAGCCAGATTCTAGCGGGACCCAACACAGATACGCAGTATTTT. Protein: CASSQILAGPNTDTQYF.

The chain uses TRBV28 and TRBJ2-7; D tentatively fits TRBD1 or TRBD2 (5 bases each). V dropped 6 bases and J dropped 3 bases, with 15 bases sitting between them. The CDR3 contains 14 residues. CDR1 is MDHEN, CDR2 SYDVKM, per germline. CDR3 loop: CASSGRDHRYEQYF. The DNA for the CDR3 is TGTGCCAGCAGCGGTCGGGACCACCGCTACGAGCAGTACTTC.

The rearrangement joins TRBV28 to TRBJ2-7; a weak D match, TRBD2 (6 bases). The CDR3 consists of 15 residues. Trimming cost V 7 bases and J 0 bases, with 16 bases left between them. Germline CDR1 reads MDHEN; CDR2 reads SYDVKM. The CDR3 sequence: CASTHIADPSYEQYF. The CDR3 DNA follows: TGTGCCAGCACCCATATAGCGGACCCCTCCTACGAGCAGTACTTC.

The rearrangement links TRBV28 to TRBJ1-4, with 7 positions matching TRBD1. From germline, CDR1 is MDHEN and CDR2 SYDVKM. Germline trimming cut 6 bases from V and 7 bases from J; bases unmatched to any gene: 8. The CDR3 runs to 14 residues. The CDR3 here is CASSSDREGEKLFF. The CDR3, as DNA: TGTGCCAGCAGCTCCGACAGGGAGGGTGAAAAACTGTTTTTT.

The chain recombines TRBV5-4 with TRBJ1-1; D call uncertain. CDR3 length: 13 amino acids. Germline CDR1 reads SGHNT; CDR2 reads YYREEE (reference sequence). V lost 4 bases to trimming and J lost 1 base, with 8 bases between them. CDR3 in amino acids: CASSLRENTEAFF. The CDR3 region has the DNA TGTGCCAGCAGCCTACGTGAGAACACTGAAGCTTTCTTT.

This clone was seen once. The chain is built from TRBV5-1 and TRBJ2-1; tentatively, D is TRBD2 (6 bases). The V end lost 4 bases, the J end lost 0 bases, and 14 bases lay between the germline ends. The CDR3 is 16 residues long. The germline CDR1 and CDR2 sequences are SGHRS and YFSETQ. This CDR3 reads CASSTAGLVSYNEQFF. CDR3 nucleotide sequence: TGCGCCAGCAGCACGGCGGGGTTAGTCTCCTACAATGAGCAGTTCTTC.

The chain joins TRBV7-9 to TRBJ2-7, with a tentative D call TRBD2 (6 bases). CDR3 length equals 14 residues. Germline V gives CDR1 SEHNR, CDR2 FQNEAQ (reference sequence). V was cut by 4 bases and J by 0 bases, with 10 bases left in between. CDR3 sequence: CASSSDYFSYEQYF. The CDR3, as DNA: TGTGCCAGCAGCTCGGACTACTTCTCCTACGAGCAGTACTTC.

The chain is built from TRBV6-1 and TRBJ1-4, with 9 bases that match TRBD1. With 10 bases clipped from V and 8 bases from J, the junction kept 8 bases outside the gene matches. This CDR3 has 13 residues. Per the germline V gene, CDR1 is MNHNS and CDR2 is SASEGT. The CDR3 region has the DNA TGTGCCATCAGGGGACAGGGAAGCGAAAAACTGTTTTTT. Amino acid sequence: CAIRGQGSEKLFF.

This chain joins TRBV5-5 and TRBJ1-3; tentative D call: TRBD1 (5 bases). The CDR3 contains 17 residues. Germline V CDR1 and CDR2: SGHKS, YYEKEE (reference sequence). Between the trimmed V and J ends, which lost 0 bases and 2 bases, there was a span of 15 bases. The CDR3 coding sequence is TGTGCCAGCAGCTTGGGGGCGTCCAGGGAAACTGGAAACACCATATATTTT. Amino acid sequence: CASSLGASRETGNTIYF. Based on the CDR3 plus reference TRBV5-5 and TRBJ1-3, the full variable domain is DAGVTQSPTHLIKTRGQQVTLRCSPISGHKSVSWYQQVLGQGPQFIFQYYEKEERGRGNFPDRFSARQFPNYSSELNVNALLLGDSALYLCASSLGASRETGNTIYFGEGSWLTVV.

As for this clone: This CDR3 is also generated by other DNA sequences in the sample. For the CDR3, the DNA is TGTGCCAGCAGTGCCGGACAGAACACTGAAGCTTTCTTT. Its protein is CASSAGQNTEAFF. The chain has TRBV6-5 and TRBJ1-1, with D perhaps matching TRBD1 (5 bases). CDR1 and CDR2 (germline): MNHEY, SVGAGI. CDR3 length: 13 residues. Trimming cost V 5 bases and J 1 base, with 8 bases left between them.

Concerning this clone: In the same sample, other DNA sequences code for this CDR3. J is TRBJ2-1 and V is TRBV6-5, with TRBD2 matching over 8 bases. This CDR3 has 16 residues. Germline CDR1 and CDR2: MNHEY and SVGAGI. Trimming at V came to 2 bases and at J to 0 bases, leaving 3 bases not matched to a gene. As DNA, the CDR3 is TGTGCCAGCAGTTACCAAAGCGGGAGCTCCTACAATGAGCAGTTCTTC. This gives the protein CASSYQSGSSYNEQFF.

This rearrangement joins TRBV20-1 to TRBJ2-1; D not resolved. This CDR3 has 11 residues. V was shortened by 7 bases and J by 0 bases, with 4 bases between the two germline ends. The germline V gene encodes CDR1 DFQATT and CDR2 SNEGSKA (reference sequence). CDR3 nucleotides: TGCAGTGGAAGCTCCTACAATGAGCAGTTCTTC. Translation gives CSGSSYNEQFF.

This rearrangement joins TRBV5-1 to TRBJ1-4; D is ambiguous. V shed 4 bases and J shed 0 bases, with 16 bases lying between them. The germline gives CDR1 SGHRS, CDR2 YFSETQ. This CDR3 spans 17 amino acids. The CDR3 sequence is CASSLLRTDATNEKLFF. The CDR3 coding sequence is TGCGCCAGCAGCCTACTCCGGACGGATGCAACTAATGAAAAACTGTTTTTT.

A few counts support this clone. This chain uses TRBV7-9 with TRBJ2-5, with TRBD1 matching 7 bases. Germline V gives CDR1 SEHNR, CDR2 FQNEAQ (reference sequence). V was clipped by 4 bases and J by 5 bases; unmatched bases: 7. The CDR3 contains 14 residues. The CDR3 protein is CASSSTGARETQYF. The CDR3 DNA reads TGTGCCAGCAGCTCAACAGGGGCCAGGGAGACCCAGTACTTC.

This clone was seen a single time. The J gene is TRBJ1-2, the V gene TRBV28; tentatively, D is TRBD1 (6 bases). Trimming took off 3 bases at V and 7 bases at J, with 15 bases between the two ends. The CDR3 length is 14 residues. Germline V lookup: CDR1 MDHEN, CDR2 SYDVKM. In DNA form, the CDR3 reads TGTGCCAGCAGTTTTCGACAGGAACTGGGTGGCTACACCTTC. Its translation: CASSFRQELGGYTF.

This sequence joins TRBV4-1 and TRBJ2-7, with D possibly TRBD1 on 5 matching bases. The germline CDR1 and CDR2 sequences are MGHRA and YSYEKL. This CDR3 region has 17 residues. Trimming removed 6 bases from V and 3 bases from J, with 24 bases in between. This chain's CDR3 is CASSALGTGHDYYEQYF. CDR3 sequence (DNA): TGCGCCAGCAGTGCCCTAGGAACCGGACACGATTACTACGAGCAGTACTTC.

With regard to this clone: Other DNA sequences from this sample encode an identical CDR3 as well. The DNA of the CDR3 is TGTGCCAGCAGCTTGGGACTAGCAGATGAGCAGTTCTTC. This encodes CASSLGLADEQFF. The V and J genes are TRBV7-8 and TRBJ2-1, with 9 bases identical to TRBD2. Germline values: CDR1 SGHVS, CDR2 FQNEAQ. The length of the CDR3 is 13 residues. The V gene end was trimmed by 3 bases and the J gene end by 8 bases; junction bases not matched to a gene: 2.

V is TRBV13 and J is TRBJ2-7; TRBD1 matches 7 bases. The ends lost 4 bases at V and 5 bases at J; junction bases unmatched: 8. The CDR3 is 14 residues long. CDR1 PRHDT and CDR2 FYEKMQ come from the germline V gene (reference sequence). CDR3 region: CASSSSTGINEQYF. The CDR3 DNA is TGTGCCAGCAGCTCGTCGACAGGGATAAACGAGCAGTACTTC.

The chain employs TRBV7-6 and TRBJ2-1, with 8 nucleotides matching TRBD1. Trimming took 4 bases from V and 7 from J; bases not matched to a gene: 3. The CDR3 covers 13 residues. In germline, CDR1 is SGHVS, CDR2 FNYEAQ. The CDR3 sequence is CASSSGGSNEQFF. The CDR3 coding sequence is TGTGCCAGCAGCTCAGGGGGCTCAAATGAGCAGTTCTTC.

This clone was seen once. V is TRBV11-3 and J is TRBJ1-6; D is possibly TRBD1 (5 bases). CDR1 SGHNT and CDR2 YENEEA come from the germline V gene. The CDR3 contains 17 residues. Trimming left V 7 bases short and J 0 bases short, with 16 bases between. The CDR3 loop is CASIQRTRSSYNSPLHF. The CDR3 DNA reads as TGTGCCAGCATCCAGAGGACACGGAGCTCCTATAATTCACCCCTCCACTTT.

The chain recombines TRBV7-9 with TRBJ2-1; tentatively, D is TRBD1 (5 bases). This CDR3 has 10 amino acids. The germline V gene has CDR1 SEHNR and CDR2 FQNEAQ (reference sequence). The V end was cut by 5 bases, the J end by 12 bases, with 8 bases between. The CDR3 is CASSRQRQFF. CDR3 DNA sequence: TGTGCCAGCAGCCGACAGCGGCAGTTCTTC.

The chain employs TRBV27 and TRBJ1-1; TRBD1 matches at 7 bases. The V gene end was trimmed by 3 bases and the J gene end by 5 bases; junction bases not matched to a gene: 6. Per the germline V gene, CDR1 is MNHEY and CDR2 is SMNVEV (reference sequence). The CDR3 runs 14 residues. CDR3 protein: CASSLTGLETEAFF. The CDR3 coding sequence is TGTGCCAGCAGTTTGACAGGGTTGGAAACTGAAGCTTTCTTT.

This chain uses TRBV7-9 with TRBJ2-4; possibly TRBD1 or TRBD2 for D (5 bases each). Trimming pared 5 bases from V and 6 bases from J, leaving 14 bases between. Germline V gene lookup returns CDR1 SEHNR and CDR2 FQNEAQ (reference sequence). CDR3 length: 14 residues. CDR3 DNA sequence: TGTGCCAGCAGCCCGTTCCGGGACCCAAACATTCAGTACTTC. It yields the protein CASSPFRDPNIQYF.